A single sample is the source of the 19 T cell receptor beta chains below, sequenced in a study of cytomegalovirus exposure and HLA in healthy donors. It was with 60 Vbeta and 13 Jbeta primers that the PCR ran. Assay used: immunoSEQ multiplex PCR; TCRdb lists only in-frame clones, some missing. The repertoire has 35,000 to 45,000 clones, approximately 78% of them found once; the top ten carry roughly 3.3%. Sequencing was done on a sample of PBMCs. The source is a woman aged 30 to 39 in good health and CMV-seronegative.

CDR3 amino acids: CASSSGNSYEQYF. CDR3 coding DNA: TGTGCCAGCAGCTCGGGAAACTCCTACGAGCAGTACTTC. The gene calls are TRBV7-3 and TRBJ2-7; TRBD2 might be the D (5 bases). There are 13 residues in the CDR3. V was pared by 4 bases and J by 0 bases, with 7 bases between. Germline V gives CDR1 SGHTA, CDR2 FQGTGA.

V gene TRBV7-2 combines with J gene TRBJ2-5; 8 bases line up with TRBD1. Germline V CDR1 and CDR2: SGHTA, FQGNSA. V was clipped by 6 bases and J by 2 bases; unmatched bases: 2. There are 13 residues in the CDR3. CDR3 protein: CASRGDRQETQYF. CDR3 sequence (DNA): TGTGCCAGCAGGGGGGACAGGCAAGAGACCCAGTACTTC.

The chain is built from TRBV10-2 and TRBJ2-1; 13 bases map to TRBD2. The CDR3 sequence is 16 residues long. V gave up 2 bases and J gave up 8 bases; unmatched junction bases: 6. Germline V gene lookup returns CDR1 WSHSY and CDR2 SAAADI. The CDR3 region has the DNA TGCGCCAGCAGTGAGGGACTAGCGGGAGTTAGGGATGAGCAGTTCTTC. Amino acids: CASSEGLAGVRDEQFF.

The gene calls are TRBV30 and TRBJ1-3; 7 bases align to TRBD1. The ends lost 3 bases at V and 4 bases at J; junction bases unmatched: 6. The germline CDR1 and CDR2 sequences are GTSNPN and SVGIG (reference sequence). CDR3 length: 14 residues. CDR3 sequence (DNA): TGTGCCTGGAGGAGACAGGGTTCAGGAAACACCATATATTTT. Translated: CAWRRQGSGNTIYF.

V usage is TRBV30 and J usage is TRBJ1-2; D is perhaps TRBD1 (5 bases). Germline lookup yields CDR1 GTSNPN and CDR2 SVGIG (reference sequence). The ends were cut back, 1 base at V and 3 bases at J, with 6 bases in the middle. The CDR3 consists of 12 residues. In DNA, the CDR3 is TGTGCCTGGAGTGCGGGGGACTATGGCTACACCTTC. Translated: CAWSAGDYGYTF. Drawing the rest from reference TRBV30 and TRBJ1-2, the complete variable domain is SQTIHQWPATLVQPVGSPLSLECTVEGTSNPNLYWYRQAAGRGLQLLFYSVGIGQISSEVPQNLSASRPQDRQFILSSKKLLLSDSGFYLCAWSAGDYGYTFGSGTRLTVV.

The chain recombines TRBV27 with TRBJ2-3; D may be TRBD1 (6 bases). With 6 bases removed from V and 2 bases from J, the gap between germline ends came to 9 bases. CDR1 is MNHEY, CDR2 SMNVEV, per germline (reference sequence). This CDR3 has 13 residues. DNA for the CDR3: TGTGCCAGCAGCCGGGACAACACAGATACGCAGTATTTT. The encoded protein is CASSRDNTDTQYF.

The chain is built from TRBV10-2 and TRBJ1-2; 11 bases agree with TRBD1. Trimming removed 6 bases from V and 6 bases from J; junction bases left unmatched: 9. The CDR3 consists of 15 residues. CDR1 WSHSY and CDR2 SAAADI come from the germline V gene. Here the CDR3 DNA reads TGCGCCAGCAGGGCTCGGGACAGGGGGTACAATGGCTACACCTTC. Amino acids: CASRARDRGYNGYTF.

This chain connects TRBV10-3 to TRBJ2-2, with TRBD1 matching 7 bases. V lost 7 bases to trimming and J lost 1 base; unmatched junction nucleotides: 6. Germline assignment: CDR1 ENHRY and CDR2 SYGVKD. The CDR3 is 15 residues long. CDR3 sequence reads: CAITEGQLNTGELFF. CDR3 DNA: TGTGCCATCACCGAGGGACAGCTGAACACCGGGGAGCTGTTTTTT.

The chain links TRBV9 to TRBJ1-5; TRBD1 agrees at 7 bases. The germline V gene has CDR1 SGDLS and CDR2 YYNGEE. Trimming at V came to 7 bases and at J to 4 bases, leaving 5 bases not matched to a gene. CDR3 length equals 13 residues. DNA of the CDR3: TGTGCCAGCGGAACAGGGGTTAATCAGCCCCAGCATTTT. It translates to CASGTGVNQPQHF. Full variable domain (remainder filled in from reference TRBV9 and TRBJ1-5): DSGVTQTPKHLITATGQRVTLRCSPRSGDLSVYWYQQSLDQGLQFLIQYYNGEERAKGNILERFSAQQFPDLHSELNLSSLELGDSALYFCASGTGVNQPQHFGDGTRLSIL.

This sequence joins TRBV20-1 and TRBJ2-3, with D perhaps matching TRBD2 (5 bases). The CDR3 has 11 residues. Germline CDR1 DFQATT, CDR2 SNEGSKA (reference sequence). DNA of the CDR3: TGCAGCAAAGGGAGATCAGATACGCAGTATTTT. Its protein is CSKGRSDTQYF.

CDR3: CASSEARTYEQYF. CDR3 bases: TGTGCCAGCAGTGAAGCCAGGACCTACGAGCAGTACTTC. This chain connects TRBV6-1 to TRBJ2-7; D uncertain. The germline V gene encodes CDR1 MNHNS and CDR2 SASEGT. CDR3 length: 13 amino acids. The V end lost 0 bases, the J end lost 2 bases, and 5 bases lay between the germline ends.

In DNA, the CDR3 is TGCAGCGTTGACAAGCGGGTGCAGTATTTT. Its protein product is CSVDKRVQYF. The J gene is TRBJ2-3, the V gene TRBV29-1; tentative D call: TRBD2 (6 bases). CDR1 SQVTM and CDR2 ANQGSEA come from the germline V gene. Between the trimmed V and J ends, which lost 3 bases and 11 bases, there was a span of 9 bases. CDR3 length: 10 residues.

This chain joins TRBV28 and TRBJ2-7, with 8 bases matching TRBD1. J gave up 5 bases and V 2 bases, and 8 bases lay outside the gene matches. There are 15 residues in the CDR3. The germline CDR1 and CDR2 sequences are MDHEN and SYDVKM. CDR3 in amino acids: CASSLPSGGSDEQYF. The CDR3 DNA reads TGTGCCAGCAGTTTACCTTCAGGGGGCTCTGACGAGCAGTACTTC.

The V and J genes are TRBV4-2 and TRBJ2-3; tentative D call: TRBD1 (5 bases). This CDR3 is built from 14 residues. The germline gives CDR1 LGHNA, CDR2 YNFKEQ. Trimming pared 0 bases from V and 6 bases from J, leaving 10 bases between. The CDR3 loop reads CASSQEGRADTQYF. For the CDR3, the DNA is TGTGCCAGCAGCCAAGAGGGCAGGGCGGATACGCAGTATTTT.

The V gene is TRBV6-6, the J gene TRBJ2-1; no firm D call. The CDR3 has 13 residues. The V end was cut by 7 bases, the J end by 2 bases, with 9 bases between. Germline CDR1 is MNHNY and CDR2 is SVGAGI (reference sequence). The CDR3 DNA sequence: TGTGCCAGCAAAGGAGATCCCTACAATGAGCAGTTCTTC. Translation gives CASKGDPYNEQFF.

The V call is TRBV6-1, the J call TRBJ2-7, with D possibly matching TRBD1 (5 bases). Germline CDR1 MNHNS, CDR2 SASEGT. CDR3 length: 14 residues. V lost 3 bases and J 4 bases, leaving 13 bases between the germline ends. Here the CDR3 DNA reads TGTGCCAGCAGTGAGGGGCAGGGAAGGTACGAGCAGTACTTC. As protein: CASSEGQGRYEQYF.

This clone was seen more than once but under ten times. CDR3: CAWSRQPYEQYF. CDR3 DNA sequence: TGTGCCTGGAGTCGACAGCCCTACGAGCAGTACTTC. The rearrangement links TRBV30 to TRBJ2-7; TRBD1 is a possible D gene (5 bases). V was trimmed by 2 bases and J by 2 bases, leaving 7 bases between them. This CDR3 has 12 amino acids. Germline loops: CDR1 GTSNPN, CDR2 SVGIG (reference sequence).

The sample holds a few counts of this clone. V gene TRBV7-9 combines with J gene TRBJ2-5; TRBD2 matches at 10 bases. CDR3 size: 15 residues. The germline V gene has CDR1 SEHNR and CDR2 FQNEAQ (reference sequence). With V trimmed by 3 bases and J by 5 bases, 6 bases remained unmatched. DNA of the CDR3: TGTGCCAGCAGCTTTCTTCTAGCGGGAGACGAGACCCAGTACTTC. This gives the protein CASSFLLAGDETQYF.

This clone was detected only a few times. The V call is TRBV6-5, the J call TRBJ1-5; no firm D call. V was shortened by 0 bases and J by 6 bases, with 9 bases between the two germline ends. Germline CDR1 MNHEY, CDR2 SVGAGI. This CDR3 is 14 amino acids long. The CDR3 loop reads CASSYSLRAQPQHF. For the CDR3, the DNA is TGTGCCAGCAGTTACTCGTTGCGGGCTCAGCCCCAGCATTTT.